What follows are 23 T cell receptor beta chains derived from one specimen sequenced in a study of human T cells and chemical hapten exposure. Time point defined: patch test 2, 6 weeks after DPC sensitization. Stated treatment: therapeutic diphenylcyclopropenone sensitization with weekly scalp DPC. TCRdb ran MiXCR on the RACE reads and lists one entry per CDR3 protein. Of about 82,000 distinct CDR3 sequences listed, approximately 6.6% were seen once; the top ten hold 1% to 1.5%. This specimen consisted of whole blood, obtained in connection with sensitization to the hapten diphenylcyclopropenone (DPC). These receptors originate from a woman aged 25 to 39 with alopecia areata. Some clones in this sample may be carry-over from other donors' samples.

The sample holds many counts of this clonotype. The CDR3 DNA sequence: TGTGCCAGCAGTTTGCTGGGAGCGAACACTGAAGCTTTCTTT. Protein product: CASSLLGANTEAFF. The rearrangement uses TRBV27 and TRBJ1-1; D remains ambiguous. V dropped 3 bases and J dropped 1 base, with 9 bases sitting between them. The CDR3 spans 14 residues. Germline CDR1 MNHEY, CDR2 SMNVEV (reference sequence).

V and J are TRBV5-1 and TRBJ1-1; no firm D call. The V end was cut by 4 bases, the J end by 0 bases, with 10 bases between. In germline, CDR1 is SGHRS, CDR2 YFSETQ. The CDR3 spans 14 residues. CDR3 DNA sequence: TGCGCCAGCAGCCCTAGGAACATGAACACTGAAGCTTTCTTT. It is translated as CASSPRNMNTEAFF.

This clonotype occurred many times. The chain links TRBV2 to TRBJ2-1; no firm D call. Germline CDR1 and CDR2: SNHLY and FYNNEI. This CDR3 spans 17 amino acids. The ends were cut back, 3 bases at V and 0 bases at J, with 15 bases in the middle. For the CDR3, the DNA is TGTGCCAGCAGTGAGTACGGTAGCAGGAGCTCCTACAATGAGCAGTTCTTC. Its translation is CASSEYGSRSSYNEQFF.

The gene calls are TRBV7-2 and TRBJ1-1; maybe TRBD1 (5 bases). The CDR3 covers 15 residues. Germline V gene data show CDR1 as SGHTA and CDR2 as FQGNSA. The V end was cut by 4 bases, the J end by 0 bases, with 12 bases between. The CDR3 is CASSSGTHMNTEAFF. As DNA, the CDR3 is TGTGCCAGCAGCTCAGGGACGCACATGAACACTGAAGCTTTCTTT.

This clonotype appeared many times. The chain couples TRBV2 to TRBJ2-5; D is uncertain. The germline V gene encodes CDR1 SNHLY and CDR2 FYNNEI. Trimming took off 4 bases at V and 7 bases at J, with 4 bases between the two ends. CDR3 length equals 10 residues. This CDR3 reads CASSGGTQYF. As DNA, the CDR3 is TGTGCCAGCAGTGGAGGGACCCAGTACTTC.

A few counts support this clonotype. This sequence joins TRBV12-3 or TRBV12-4 and TRBJ2-1; TRBD2 matches 14 bases. This CDR3 spans 19 amino acids. Unmatched junction bases numbered 12, after V lost 4 bases and J lost 4 bases. The CDR3 loop is CASSSRLGLAGGPYNEQFF. The DNA of the CDR3 is TGTGCCAGCAGTTCCCGACTCGGACTAGCGGGGGGACCTTACAATGAGCAGTTCTTC.

V and J are TRBV5-5 and TRBJ2-7, with 9 nucleotides matching TRBD1. J lost 2 bases, V lost 6 bases, and 15 bases had no gene match. The germline gives CDR1 SGHKS, CDR2 YYEKEE (reference sequence). The CDR3 loop spans 17 amino acids. CDR3 loop: CASNDQRGTGIPYEQYF. The CDR3, as DNA: TGTGCCAGCAACGACCAACGCGGGACAGGGATTCCCTACGAGCAGTACTTC.

The chain recombines TRBV18 with TRBJ1-2, with 7 bases fitting TRBD1. V lost 6 bases to trimming and J lost 8 bases; unmatched junction nucleotides: 6. Germline V CDR1 and CDR2: KGHSH, LQKENI. The CDR3 runs 12 residues. CDR3 amino acids: CASSNDRDGYTF. The CDR3 bases are TGTGCCAGCTCCAACGACAGGGACGGCTACACCTTC.

This clonotype has a handful of counts. The chain uses TRBV24-1 and TRBJ1-1; a possible D gene is TRBD1 (6 bases). V was shortened by 4 bases and J by 5 bases, with 10 bases between the two germline ends. The CDR3 extends over 13 amino acids. Germline V gene data show CDR1 as KGHDR and CDR2 as SFDVKD. This CDR3 reads CATSDPQGTEAFF. The CDR3 DNA is TGTGCCACCAGTGACCCACAGGGAACTGAAGCTTTCTTT.

There are many counts of this clonotype. The chain has TRBV20-1 and TRBJ1-1, with 7 bases aligning to TRBD1. Germline CDR1 DFQATT, CDR2 SNEGSKA (reference sequence). The length of the CDR3 is 15 residues. Trimming cost V 2 bases and J 0 bases; bases outside gene matches: 6. This CDR3 is CSARPSGQVNTEAFF. In DNA, the CDR3 is TGCAGTGCTAGACCTTCCGGACAGGTGAACACTGAAGCTTTCTTT.

Ten or more counts support this clonotype. The CDR3: CASSLVEGYTF. The CDR3 bases are TGTGCCAGCAGCTTGGTGGAGGGCTACACCTTC. The rearrangement links TRBV11-2 to TRBJ1-2; D not resolved. V lost 3 bases, J lost 8 bases, and 7 bases lay in between. CDR3 length equals 11 residues. CDR1 is SGHAT and CDR2 is FQNNGV in the germline V gene.

This clonotype was picked up many times. The genes are TRBV19 and TRBJ2-1, with D perhaps TRBD1 (5 bases). Germline loops: CDR1 LNHDA, CDR2 SQIVND (reference sequence). Between the trimmed V and J ends, which lost 3 bases and 12 bases, there was a span of 15 bases. The length of the CDR3 is 13 residues. CDR3 in DNA: TGTGCCAGTAGTATTACCCAGGGCACGGGGCAGTTCTTC. Translated: CASSITQGTGQFF.

At least ten counts were recorded for this clonotype. The rearrangement uses TRBV7-7 and TRBJ2-6; D may be TRBD2 (6 bases). In germline, CDR1 is SSHAT, CDR2 FNYEAQ (reference sequence). V lost 5 bases to trimming and J lost 1 base, with 12 bases between them. The CDR3 contains 16 residues. The CDR3 sequence: CASSPGRQSGANVLTF. DNA of the CDR3: TGTGCCAGCAGCCCAGGGAGGCAATCTGGGGCCAACGTCCTGACTTTC.

This clonotype has at least ten counts. This chain links TRBV10-2 with TRBJ1-1; D is possibly TRBD1 (5 bases). Germline loops: CDR1 WSHSY, CDR2 SAAADI. This CDR3 has 14 residues. The V end lost 6 bases, the J end lost 11 bases, and 22 bases lay between the germline ends. CDR3 residues: CASSTLEFRVGAFF. DNA of the CDR3: TGCGCCAGCAGCACACTCGAATTCAGGGTTGGGGCTTTCTTT.

Only a few counts were recorded for this clonotype. The J gene is TRBJ1-2, the V gene TRBV6-5; D call uncertain. In germline, CDR1 is MNHEY, CDR2 SVGAGI. Trimming cost V 0 bases and J 1 base, with 9 bases left between them. This CDR3 has 15 residues. The CDR3 nucleotides are TGTGCCAGCAGTTACTCGATGACGGGTAACTATGGCTACACCTTC. Protein: CASSYSMTGNYGYTF.

The table lists this clonotype with a few counts. The V and J genes are TRBV5-1 and TRBJ1-3, with D unclear. Germline CDR1 is SGHRS and CDR2 is YFSETQ. Trimming stripped 4 bases from V and 0 bases from J, with 5 bases between. The CDR3 sequence is 13 residues long. The DNA of the CDR3 is TGCGCCAGCAGCAGGGACTCTGGAAACACCATATATTTT. Protein: CASSRDSGNTIYF.

This clonotype has a handful of counts. The gene calls are TRBV3-1 and TRBJ1-2; D uncertain. The germline CDR1 and CDR2 sequences are LGHDT and YNNKEL (reference sequence). With 1 base removed from V and 1 base from J, the gap between germline ends came to 10 bases. This CDR3 comprises 15 residues. The CDR3 sequence: CASSQGVGLNYGYTF. CDR3 bases: TGTGCCAGCAGCCAAGGGGTAGGGCTTAACTATGGCTACACCTTC.

This clonotype was counted only a few times. The genes are TRBV29-1 and TRBJ2-1; D possibly corresponds to TRBD1 (6 bases). V was clipped by 6 bases and J by 4 bases, with 13 bases between them. The CDR3 spans 13 residues. Germline V gene lookup returns CDR1 SQVTM and CDR2 ANQGSEA. CDR3 bases: TGCAGCGTGGGGGCTATGGGGTACAATGAGCAGTTCTTC. Protein product: CSVGAMGYNEQFF.

This clonotype occurred many times. The rearrangement uses TRBV24-1 and TRBJ1-2, with D perhaps matching TRBD1 (6 bases). V was pared by 6 bases and J by 1 base, with 11 bases between. Germline CDR1 KGHDR, CDR2 SFDVKD. There are 14 residues in the CDR3. Here the CDR3 DNA reads TGTGCCACCAGTAACGGGACACTTAACTATGGCTACACCTTC. This codes for CATSNGTLNYGYTF.

This clonotype was counted many times. The chain uses TRBV10-3 and TRBJ1-3; D not resolved. This CDR3 contains 13 residues. CDR1 ENHRY and CDR2 SYGVKD come from the germline V gene. Trimming removed 10 bases at V and 0 bases at J, with 10 bases between. The CDR3 DNA follows: TGTGCCACTGTCGGGAGCTCTGGAAACACCATATATTTT. It yields the protein CATVGSSGNTIYF.

This clonotype has just a few counts. This chain joins TRBV11-1 and TRBJ2-1, with 8 bases that match TRBD2. Germline V gene lookup returns CDR1 SGHAT and CDR2 FQDESV (reference sequence). The junction had 10 bases not matched to a gene; V was cut back by 5 bases and J by 7 bases. This CDR3 has 15 residues. CDR3 protein: CASSIRRGEGNEQFF. The CDR3 DNA sequence: TGTGCCAGCAGCATACGGCGGGGGGAGGGAAATGAGCAGTTCTTC.

Regarding this clonotype: The junction departs from the called germline gene at one end, perhaps through a read error. CDR3 amino acids: CASSPEGGRNGQFF. CDR3 DNA: TGTGCCAGCAGTCCCGAGGGGGGTAGGAATGGGCAGTTCTTC. V gene TRBV6-5 combines with J gene TRBJ2-1; D may match TRBD1 or TRBD2 (6 bases each). CDR3 length: 14 residues. Germline lookup yields CDR1 MNHEY and CDR2 SVGAGI.

The table lists this clonotype with many counts. This chain joins TRBV18 and TRBJ2-1; no firm D call. CDR1 and CDR2 from the germline V gene are KGHSH and LQKENI. V shed 0 bases and J shed 3 bases, with 12 bases lying between them. The CDR3 length is 16 residues. Written as DNA, the CDR3 is TGTGCCAGCTCACCACCGGGCCCCTCCTTCTACAATGAGCAGTTCTTC. Translating it yields CASSPPGPSFYNEQFF.